The next 8 T cell receptor beta chains were all read from a single sample in a study of early stage breast cancer tumors. This table comes from immunoSEQ multiplex PCR, and its TCRdb copy is limited to in-frame clones, with some not included. The sample carries about 58,000 clones, over 65% recorded once. Sequences were obtained from blood. The receptors were gathered from a person aged 30 to 39 with breast cancer.

The chain's CDR3 is CASSLQGTHYEQYF. The CDR3 bases are TGTGCCAGCAGCTTACAGGGGACCCACTACGAGCAGTACTTC. V usage is TRBV11-1 and J usage is TRBJ2-7, with D possibly being TRBD1 (6 bases). This CDR3 is 14 amino acids long. Trimming pared 2 bases from V and 3 bases from J, leaving 11 bases between. In germline, CDR1 is SGHAT, CDR2 FQDESV (reference sequence).

This chain connects TRBV19 to TRBJ1-2; possibly TRBD1 for D (5 bases). Germline CDR1 reads LNHDA; CDR2 reads SQIVND (reference sequence). CDR3 length: 12 residues. Trimming took 7 bases from V and 8 from J, leaving 14 bases between them. CDR3 residues: CASKGGAGGYTF. The CDR3, as DNA: TGTGCCAGTAAAGGAGGGGCAGGCGGCTACACCTTC.

This chain joins TRBV5-6 and TRBJ2-1, with 9 bases aligning to TRBD2. Germline CDR1 is SGHDT and CDR2 is YYEEEE. The CDR3 length is 13 residues. V was clipped by 7 bases and J by 7 bases; unmatched bases: 6. The CDR3 DNA sequence: TGTGCCAGCGGGAGGGCGGGAGGGAATGAGCAGTTCTTC. It specifies CASGRAGGNEQFF.

The chain combines TRBV4-2 with TRBJ2-7, with 10 nucleotides matching TRBD2. Losses at the gene ends were 4 bases for V and 5 bases for J; bases not matched to a gene: 8. The germline V gene has CDR1 LGHNA and CDR2 YNFKEQ. The CDR3 consists of 15 residues. The CDR3 spells CASSRTSGKLDEQYF. CDR3 DNA: TGTGCCAGCAGCCGAACTAGCGGGAAGCTCGACGAGCAGTACTTC.

This sequence joins TRBV9 and TRBJ1-3; D perhaps matches TRBD1 (6 bases). The CDR3 consists of 17 residues. The ends were cut back, 3 bases at V and 0 bases at J, with 16 bases in the middle. Germline CDR1 SGDLS, CDR2 YYNGEE. DNA for the CDR3: TGTGCCAGCAGCGGAGGCCTCGGACAGTTCTCTGGAAACACCATATATTTT. This codes for CASSGGLGQFSGNTIYF.

The CDR3 nucleotides read TGTGCCAGCAGCTTGTACGACAGCATGAACACTGAAGCTTTCTTT. This sequence encodes CASSLYDSMNTEAFF. V and J are TRBV11-2 and TRBJ1-1; a weak D match, TRBD1 (5 bases). V lost 3 bases and J 0 bases, leaving 11 bases between the germline ends. Germline V gene lookup returns CDR1 SGHAT and CDR2 FQNNGV. The CDR3 extends over 15 amino acids.

The chain combines TRBV29-1 with TRBJ1-4; TRBD1 might be the D (6 bases). The V gene lost 4 bases and the J gene lost 2 bases, with 17 bases spanning the gap. Germline assignment: CDR1 SQVTM and CDR2 ANQGSEA. The CDR3 consists of 16 residues. CDR3 in DNA: TGCAGCGTTGTCGGGGCGACAGGCTCTACTAATGAAAAACTGTTTTTT. Its translation is CSVVGATGSTNEKLFF.

This chain links TRBV7-6 with TRBJ2-7; 12 bases fit TRBD2. This CDR3 region has 20 residues. J was trimmed by 6 bases and V by 5 bases; bases with no gene match: 23. Germline values: CDR1 SGHVS, CDR2 FNYEAQ. The chain's CDR3 is CASSVSIFSSGRASGGEQYF. In DNA form, the CDR3 reads TGTGCCAGCAGCGTCTCGATCTTTTCTAGCGGGAGGGCCTCAGGAGGCGAGCAGTACTTC.